This T cell receptor (beta chain) is drawn from a study of CD8+ T cells in alopecia areata. Turning to the study itself: Each day, treated patients took oral tofacitinib twice, at 5 to 10 mg per dose. Patients in the study were on tofacitinib for 6 to 18 months, then off it for 6 months. Study results and caveats: Mice showed TCR sharing more clearly than patients did, possibly owing to HLA. Scalp samples also yield sequences of resident alphabeta T cells from normal skin.

With regard to this clone: The antigen remains unidentified.

J lost 7 bases, V lost 4 bases, and 4 bases had no gene match. Looked up from germline, CDR1 is MDHEN and CDR2 is SYDVKM. The CDR3 is 16 amino acids. cDNA reverse transcribed from extracted RNA served as the sequencing template. Sequenced by immunoSEQ multiplex PCR; TCRdb stores in-frame clones only, minus some. Among 7,000 to 8,500 clones, about 70% were seen once, and the ten largest hold 20% to 25%. Peripheral blood and lesional scalp punch biopsies came from alopecia areata patients. The receptor comes from a human donor with alopecia areata. The rearrangement links TRBV28 to TRBJ2-1, with 16 positions matching TRBD2. Source: skin, taken at week 0. The CDR3 DNA reads as TGTGCCAGCAGTTCGGGACTAGCGGGGGGGCGTAATGAGCAGTTCTTC. This sequence encodes CASSSGLAGGRNEQFF.